Detailed here is one T cell receptor (beta chain). The junction departs from germline at one end; a sequencing error may be responsible. In germline, CDR1 is KGHSH, CDR2 LQKENI. This CDR3 contains 13 residues. These data originate in a study of blood T cell repertoires in COVID-19. Data came from immunoSEQ multiplex PCR; TCRdb stores just in-frame clones and leaves some out. This sample carries some 320,000 clones, more than 90% of them seen once, and the ten largest clones take 2.6%. This chain links TRBV18 with TRBJ2-7, with D possibly matching TRBD2 (5 bases). The source is a man aged 55 to 70 who had recovered from COVID-19. Sequencing was done on a sample of PBMCs or T cells enriched from blood (not recorded which). This CDR3 is CASTPGNGYEQYF. CDR3 DNA: TGTGCCAGCACACCCGGGAATGGGTACGAGCAGTACTTC.